Here is one T cell receptor (beta chain) with its context. This clone was seen just once. Its antigen remains undetermined. The record has no base qualities; no much larger clone is one base away. Sequences MNHNY (CDR1) and SVGAGI (CDR2) are obtained from the germline V gene (reference sequence). V is reduced by 6 bases and J by 6 bases, leaving a spacing of 12 bases between them. Reading from cysteine to phenylalanine, the CDR3 counts 14 amino acids. CDR3 DNA only is kept here, 42 bases in frame from base 1. This sample was included in a study of cytomegalovirus exposure and HLA in healthy donors (dated by TCRdb to 2017 to 2019). Study-level background: According to an earlier analysis of 587 of the donors, some 180 million T cells yielded over 90 million unique TCR beta sequences and about 300 Gb of sequence data. About 320 gigabases of sequencing data and 78 million or so unique TCR sequences were included in an early release covering 550 to 650 HLA-typed donors. Among the roughly 380 genotyped donors, around 81% belonged to the genetic ancestry cluster associated with self-reported Caucasian donors. The study aimed to test whether cataloging public T cell receptors could reveal signatures of past pathogen exposure. The T cell repertoires of around 670 subjects were profiled by immunosequencing and related to cytomegalovirus serostatus. Besides the first cohort of around 700 subjects, a separate validation cohort made up of 120 different subjects was used. To predict cytomegalovirus infection status, the study combined high-throughput TCR immunosequencing, statistical association of individual TCRs with disease status, and machine learning. A later analysis re-examined previously published TCR beta repertoires from over 500 donors and added high-resolution HLA genotyping to investigate patterns of TCR occurrence. The later analysis used no new phenotypic data to find candidate immune exposures, relying instead on TCR beta sequences and their occurrence across donors. In an earlier analysis of 550 to 700 of the donors, high-throughput TCR beta sequencing was used to judge whether each TCR beta V gene segment behaved as functional or pseudogenic. Donor age, sex, ethnicity and CMV serostatus were collected together with the repertoire data. Genome-wide SNP genotypes for about 60% of the roughly 700 donors were used in a later genetic analysis, which treated that subset as a discovery cohort. Every discovery cohort repertoire had been produced on one sequencing platform. HLA typing included class I and class II loci at four-digit resolution. Typing coverage varied by locus: about 620-640 donors for A, B, C, DRB1 and DQB1; approximately 500 for DQA1; approximately 610 for DPA1; around 490 for DPB1. Because of strong linkage in the cohort, roughly five DR-DQ haplotypes were treated as single units for association and clustering. Across 300 to 500 genotyped donors of the cohort, an average of about 240,000 unique TCR beta nucleotide sequences per donor were sequenced, and about a sixth of those sequences were non-productive. General study outcomes and caveats: The classifier was reported to diagnose cytomegalovirus status with high specificity and sensitivity in both the original cohort and the validation cohort. The authors suggested that the approach could potentially be extended to other disease states and immunological phenotypes. For the cohort, immune exposure information was limited to CMV serostatus. Several of the top co-occurrence clusters appeared to be linked to parvovirus B19, influenza, CMV and Epstein-Barr virus, according to a later analysis. Because some donors lacked HLA typing at each locus, the association tests relied only on the typed subset. When HLA alleles, especially DR and DQ, strongly co-occurred, TCR associations were difficult to assign to individual alleles. According to a later analysis, TCR association rates differed among HLA loci, with DRB1 alleles showing the most associated TCRs and HLA-C alleles showing the fewest. A further reported finding was that TCR beta sequences accurately predicted the HLA-A and HLA-B alleles for most subjects in the first cohort. Sequencing depth was assumed to be roughly uniform across donors in the presence/absence analyses, though that assumption may not hold. Because counts were too low, roughly 16 rarely observed V segments, including chromosome 9 orphons, were excluded from the earlier analysis of 587 of the donors. Only TCR beta chains were sequenced in this cohort, and the absence of alpha or paired-chain data limited detectable features. Across donors, most TCR sequences were observed very rarely, whereas some public TCRs were present in many individuals. Compared with equally common non-associated chains, HLA-associated TCR beta chains in a later analysis were more clonally expanded and had lower generation probabilities. An association between a missense DCLRE1C variant and V-gene and J-gene trimming of TCR beta chains was found in a later genetic analysis and replicated in an independent cohort. A later genetic analysis reported fewer N-insertions in productive TCRs among donors in an Asian-associated ancestry cluster than the approximately 670-donor mean. The 87-base-pair reads could not distinguish some IMGT-functional V segments, including TRBV6-2 and TRBV6-3, so those segments were excluded. The sequencing pipeline was judged likely to have produced a cluster of highly shared sequence variants as a technical artifact. Three of the identified cytomegalovirus-associated TCR beta chains were confirmed in vitro to be specific for cytomegalovirus antigens. In the study, 150 to 200 TCR beta chains were listed as associated with cytomegalovirus. Linkage disequilibrium might explain the correlated functional status among segregating V segments, but an unknown experimental factor could not be ruled out. A later analysis found that most CMV-associated TCR beta chains appeared HLA-restricted, with HLA associations seemingly driven largely by CMV exposure. In an earlier analysis of 500 to 650 of the donors, most TCR beta V segments appeared in productive rearrangements about 90% or about 30% of the time, broadly matching IMGT annotations. A later analysis associated around 16,000 TCR beta sequences with specific HLA alleles at a false discovery rate of 0.05.

The cohort comprised some 730 healthy bone marrow donors. At the time of sampling, all cohort members were nominally healthy, though unrecorded immune exposures were likely present. The donor was CMV seronegative and was included in the group of about 400 seronegative cohort members. A peripheral blood sample was collected from each donor, and TCR beta sequencing was performed on peripheral blood mononuclear cells. Genomic DNA extraction from the blood cell samples was performed with the Qiagen DNeasy Blood Extraction Kit. Receptors were amplified or captured by the immunoSEQ multiplex PCR assay. A mixture of 60 forward primers for TCR Vbeta segments and 13 reverse primers for TCR Jbeta segments was used in the multiplex PCR. A multiplex PCR assay on genomic DNA amplified the CDR3 region of rearranged TCR beta genes. Amplified TCR beta libraries were sequenced as 87-base-pair reads on the Illumina HiSeq System. Concerning the study's data processing: A later analysis tallied 80 million to 95 million unique TCR beta chains across the 610 or so repertoires, and 10 million to 11 million of those chains were shared by two or more donors. A nearest-neighbor algorithm error-corrected the raw reads and collapsed the reads into unique sequences, merging closely related sequences to remove PCR and sequencing errors. V, D and J gene segments were assigned by aligning CDR3 sequences to IMGT reference sequences. For a sequence to be retained, a match of at least six nucleotides to both a V gene segment and a J gene segment was required. Rearrangements were called productive when the CDR3 lacked stop codons and stayed in frame with V and J; all others were non-productive. Following IMGT convention, CDR3 was defined as the stretch from the second conserved V-encoded cysteine to the conserved J-encoded phenylalanine. The earlier analysis of about 560 of the donors excluded any sequence lacking an unambiguous match to a single V gene segment. In an earlier analysis of roughly 600 of the donors, a V segment was called functional when productive rearrangements were above 56.7%, and segregating when the standard deviation between donors exceeded 5%. A statistical classification framework was developed to diagnose cytomegalovirus status using the catalog of TCR beta chain sequences. In a later analysis, V and J genes were assigned by comparing TCR nucleotide sequences against IMGT/GENE-DB human TR gene sequences. The TCRdist pipeline was used in a later analysis to assign CDR3 sequences and most-parsimonious VDJ recombination scenarios. In a later analysis, each TCR beta chain was defined by its CDR3 amino acid sequence together with its V-gene family, and reads without a unique V-gene family were excluded. In a later analysis, fewer than 600 highly shared, low-generation-probability nucleotide sequences were removed to address suspected cross-contamination and a sequencing artifact. A later analysis calculated a clonal expansion index for each public chain from normalized within-repertoire ranks of inferred template counts. In a later analysis, generation probabilities were computed using a VDJ recombination model fitted to out-of-frame rearrangements, and the results were checked against IGoR. A later analysis scored TCR-TCR, TCR-HLA and TCR-CMV co-occurrence with hypergeometric tests, applying a repertoire-size bias correction to TCR pairs. In a later analysis, false discovery rates were estimated by permuting HLA or CMV assignments 20 times. In a later analysis, co-occurring TCRs were grouped with DBSCAN, and TCRdist sequence similarity was added when clustering was performed within HLA-allele-positive subsets. Repertoires with fewer than 30,000 or more than 120,000 public chains were left out of co-occurrence clustering, as were about 5 repertoires with anomalous nucleotide sharing. This is the immuneACCESS table as TCRdb keeps it, with only in-frame sequences that have V and J called. A part of the clones is gone; compared with another copy, unresolved V genes explain less than half, and the rest is unexplained. V, J and clone size reflect that table, while D and trimming were determined from the DNA. Present in this sample are around 150,000 clones, roughly three fifths of which were seen just once. Jointly, the top ten make up about 2.6% of the sample.

The receptor chain draws on TRBV6-6 and TRBJ1-6; the D gene lacks a confident call. Sample: PBMCs. The clonotype comes from a woman aged 40 to 50 in good health and CMV-seronegative. The CDR3 region: CASSLLEANSPLHF. The DNA sequence is as follows: TGTGCCAGCAGCCTCCTCGAGGCTAATTCACCCCTCCACTTT.